The T cell receptor (beta chain) under discussion was sequenced for a study of vaccination and CD4 T cells after COVID-19. Whole-study context: Convalescent persons amounted to six males plus four females, two of whom were Hispanic.

Treatment of the sample: roughly 10-day PBMC culture with coronavirus spike peptide pools or control peptides (ViraFEST assay). During the years 2011-2018, before the COVID-19 pandemic, the unexposed donor's CD4+ T cells were collected. At both days 3 and 7, half the medium was replaced with fresh IL-2 medium. At the Johns Hopkins FTIC core, DNA taken from cultured CD4+ T cells was sequenced by way of the Oncomine TCR Beta short-read assay. TCRdb re-called the PCR reads through MiXCR, storing one row per CDR3 protein. Of over 7,500 distinct CDR3 sequences detected, around 29% appear once; the ten largest clones hold roughly two fifths. The V gene's germline CDR1 is WNHNN and CDR2 SYGVQD (reference sequence). V lost 3 bases, J lost 1 base, and 9 bases lay in between. The CDR3 length is 14 residues. Study-wide points: Median SARS-CoV-2-reactive clonotypes rose from about 20 to 38, not significantly.

With regard to this clonotype: As yet, its antigen is unknown.

The material sequenced was CD4+ T cells from blood, cultured in vitro. The sequence was obtained from a human donor in good health. The V call is TRBV10-1, the J call TRBJ1-1; D is undetermined. Here the CDR3 reads CASSDLRGNTEAFF. The CDR3 coding sequence is TGCGCCAGCAGTGATCTACGGGGGAACACTGAAGCTTTCTTT.